This T cell receptor beta chain emerged from a study of CD8 T cells in Susac syndrome. Whole-study context: Among the sequenced Susac syndrome patients, five or six had active disease while roughly 8 were in remission.

V gave up 0 bases and J gave up 2 bases, with 8 bases separating them. Germline CDR1 is SGHNT and CDR2 is YYREEE (reference sequence). The CDR3 totals 14 residues. Study-level points and caveats: In Susac syndrome, the CD4+ T cell repertoires did not show clonal expansion.

RNA totalling roughly 0.45 to 1 ug underwent reverse transcription with random hexamers. A multiplex approach, immunoSEQ multiplex PCR, amplified TCR beta CDR3 across 54 Vbeta and 13 Jbeta. TCRdb independently ran MiXCR on the immunoSEQ multiplex PCR reads; one entry per CDR3 protein. The data show roughly 190,000 distinct CDR3 sequences, with 91% seen just once and 0.075% to 0.095% held by the top ten. TEMRA cells were FACS-enriched and CD8+ and CD4+ T cells negatively isolated. This clonotype showed up just once. Antigen: not known. This chain joins TRBV5-4 and TRBJ1-2, with D hard to call. The sample taken for sequencing was CD4+ T cells from PBMCs. The origin of this receptor is a human donor with Susac syndrome. In nucleotides, the CDR3 is TGTGCCAGCAGCTTGGATGGGGTCAACTATGGCTACACCTTC. Protein: CASSLDGVNYGYTF.